This T cell receptor beta chain was sequenced for a study of shared clonotypes between healthy human individuals. Points from the study as a whole: Investigators collected only blood, and repertoires in tissues likely differ.

This clone has a handful of counts. The antigen remains undetermined. Genomic DNA belonging to each subset was distributed in equal measure over several immunoSEQ plates. Method: immunoSEQ multiplex PCR; TCRdb's copy keeps in-frame clones and lacks some. Of approximately 2.5 million clones listed, approximately 93% are singletons. Per germline, CDR1 SGHRS and CDR2 YFSETQ. There are 12 residues in the CDR3. Deletions cut 0 bases from V and 4 bases from J, with 4 bases between. Sequenced sample: naive CD4+ T cells from PBMCs. The subset: CD45RA+ positively selected. This TCR derives from a man aged 18 to 30 in good health. Some clones in this sample may be carry-over from other donors' samples. The chain joins TRBV5-1 to TRBJ1-2; no clear D gene. The CDR3 nucleotides read TGCGCCAGCAGCTTGGATGGCTATGGCTACACCTTC. Translating gives CASSLDGYGYTF.